This T cell receptor (beta chain) was captured by sequencing in a study of blood T cells in healthy people across ages. The overall study: About one barcoded beta molecule per two T cells was the capture yield of template switching.

This CDR3 region has 16 residues. Germline assignment: CDR1 SGHTA and CDR2 FQGNSA. Between the trimmed V and J ends, which lost 6 bases and 2 bases, there was a span of 14 bases. The individuals who served as donors were healthy Caucasians living in Russia, aged about 6 to 90. Each donor gave approximately 9.7 milliliters of peripheral blood. It was with a sample-barcoded 5' primer and a J-beta primer mix that a second PCR of roughly 7 to 12 cycles was run. TCRdb redid the calling of the 5' RACE reads with MiXCR, one entry per CDR3 protein. The data show about 780,000 distinct CDR3 sequences, about 45% seen once.

Source material: blood. V is TRBV7-2 and J is TRBJ2-6; possible D gene TRBD2, 7 bases. This clonotype was obtained from a man aged 80 or over in good health. CDR3 nucleotides: TGTGCCAGCAGTAAAGGGGGGGGAGCTGGGGCCAACGTCCTGACTTTC. It specifies CASSKGGGAGANVLTF.